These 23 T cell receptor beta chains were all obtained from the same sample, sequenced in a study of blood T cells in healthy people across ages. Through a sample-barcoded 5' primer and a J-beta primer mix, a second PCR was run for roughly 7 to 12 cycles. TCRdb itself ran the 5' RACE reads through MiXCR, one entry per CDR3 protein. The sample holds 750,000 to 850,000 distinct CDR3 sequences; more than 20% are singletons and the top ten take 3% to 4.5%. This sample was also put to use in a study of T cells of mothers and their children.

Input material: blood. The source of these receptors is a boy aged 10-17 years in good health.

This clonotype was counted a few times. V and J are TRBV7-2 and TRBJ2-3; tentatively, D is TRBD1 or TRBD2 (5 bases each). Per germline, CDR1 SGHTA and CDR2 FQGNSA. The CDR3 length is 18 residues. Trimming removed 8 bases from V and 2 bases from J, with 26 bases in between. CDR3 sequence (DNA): TGTGCCAGCGGCCCCGAAGACTATTCTGTAGGGGACACAGATACGCAGTATTTT. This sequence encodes CASGPEDYSVGDTDTQYF.

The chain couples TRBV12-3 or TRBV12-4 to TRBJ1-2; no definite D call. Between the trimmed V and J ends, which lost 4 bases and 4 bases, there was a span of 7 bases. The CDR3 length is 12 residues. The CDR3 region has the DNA TGTGCCAGCAGTTCAAAGGGCTATGGCTACACCTTC. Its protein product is CASSSKGYGYTF.

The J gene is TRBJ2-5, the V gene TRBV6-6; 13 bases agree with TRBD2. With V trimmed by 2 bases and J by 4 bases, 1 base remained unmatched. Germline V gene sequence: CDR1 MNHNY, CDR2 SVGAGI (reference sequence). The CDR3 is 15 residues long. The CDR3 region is CASSYRTSGGETQYF. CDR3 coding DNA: TGTGCCAGCAGTTACCGGACTAGCGGGGGAGAGACCCAGTACTTC.

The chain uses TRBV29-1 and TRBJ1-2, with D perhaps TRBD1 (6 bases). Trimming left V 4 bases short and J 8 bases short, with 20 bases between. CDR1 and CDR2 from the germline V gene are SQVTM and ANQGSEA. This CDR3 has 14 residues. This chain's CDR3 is CSVAGQPPSGGYTF. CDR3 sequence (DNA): TGCAGCGTTGCCGGACAGCCCCCTTCGGGGGGCTACACCTTC.

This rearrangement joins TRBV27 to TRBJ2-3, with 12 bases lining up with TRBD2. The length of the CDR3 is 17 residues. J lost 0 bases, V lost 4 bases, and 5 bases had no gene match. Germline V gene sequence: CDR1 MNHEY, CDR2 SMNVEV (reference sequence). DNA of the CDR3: TGTGCCAGCAGTTCCGGACTAGCGGGAACTAGCACAGATACGCAGTATTTT. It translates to CASSSGLAGTSTDTQYF.

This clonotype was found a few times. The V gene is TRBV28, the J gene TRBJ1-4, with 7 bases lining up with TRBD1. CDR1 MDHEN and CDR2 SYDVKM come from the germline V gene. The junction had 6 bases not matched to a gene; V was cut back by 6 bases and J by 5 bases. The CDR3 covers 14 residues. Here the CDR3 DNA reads TGTGCCAGCAGCCTCTTGACAGGGAATGAAAAACTGTTTTTT. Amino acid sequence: CASSLLTGNEKLFF.

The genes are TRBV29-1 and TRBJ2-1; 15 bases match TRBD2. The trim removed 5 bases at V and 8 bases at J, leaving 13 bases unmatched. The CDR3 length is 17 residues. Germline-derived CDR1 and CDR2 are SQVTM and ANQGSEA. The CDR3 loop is CSVIGLAGGPGGYEQFF. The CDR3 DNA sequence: TGCAGCGTTATCGGACTAGCGGGAGGGCCCGGGGGCTATGAGCAGTTCTTC.

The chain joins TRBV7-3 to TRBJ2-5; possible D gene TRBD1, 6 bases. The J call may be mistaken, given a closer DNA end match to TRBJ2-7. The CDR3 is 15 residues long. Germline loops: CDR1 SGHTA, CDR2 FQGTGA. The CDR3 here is CASSSEGGGTYEQYF. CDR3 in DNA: TGTGCCAGCAGCTCCGAAGGGGGTGGTACCTACGAGCAGTACTTC.

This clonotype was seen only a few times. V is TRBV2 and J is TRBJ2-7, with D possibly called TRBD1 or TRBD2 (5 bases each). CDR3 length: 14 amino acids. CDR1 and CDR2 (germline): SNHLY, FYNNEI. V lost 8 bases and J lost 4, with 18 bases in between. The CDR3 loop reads CASGKGRVSYEQYF. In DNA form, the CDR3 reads TGTGCCAGCGGGAAGGGGCGGGTTTCTTACGAGCAGTACTTC.

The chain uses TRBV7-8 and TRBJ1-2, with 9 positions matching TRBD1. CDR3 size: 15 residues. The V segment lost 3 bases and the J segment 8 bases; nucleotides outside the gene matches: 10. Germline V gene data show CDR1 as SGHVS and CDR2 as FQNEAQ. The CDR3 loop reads CASSFAGTGIGGYTF. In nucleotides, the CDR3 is TGTGCCAGCAGCTTCGCCGGGACAGGGATTGGGGGCTACACCTTC.

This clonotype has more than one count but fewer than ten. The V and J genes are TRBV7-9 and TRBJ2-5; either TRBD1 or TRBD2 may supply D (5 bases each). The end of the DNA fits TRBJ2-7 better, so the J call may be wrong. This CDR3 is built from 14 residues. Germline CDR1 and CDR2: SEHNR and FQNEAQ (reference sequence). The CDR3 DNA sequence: TGTGCCAGCGGACTCGTGGGACCGAACTACGAGCAGTACTTC. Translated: CASGLVGPNYEQYF.

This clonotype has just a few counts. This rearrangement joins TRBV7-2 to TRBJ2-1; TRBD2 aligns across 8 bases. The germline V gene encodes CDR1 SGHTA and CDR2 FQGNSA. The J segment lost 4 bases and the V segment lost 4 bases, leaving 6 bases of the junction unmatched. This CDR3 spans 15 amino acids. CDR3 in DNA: TGTGCCAGCAGCTACGTTAGCGGGATGTACAATGAGCAGTTCTTC. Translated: CASSYVSGMYNEQFF.

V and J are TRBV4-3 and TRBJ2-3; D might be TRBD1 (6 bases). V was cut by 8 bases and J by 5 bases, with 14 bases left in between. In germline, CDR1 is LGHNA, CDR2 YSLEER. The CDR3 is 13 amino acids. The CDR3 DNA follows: TGCGCCAGCTCCCAGGGGAAGGTAGATACGCAGTATTTT. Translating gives CASSQGKVDTQYF.

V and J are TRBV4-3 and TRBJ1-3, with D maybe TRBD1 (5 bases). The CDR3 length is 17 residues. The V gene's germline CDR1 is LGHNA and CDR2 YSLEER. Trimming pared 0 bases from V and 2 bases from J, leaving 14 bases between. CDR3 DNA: TGCGCCAGCAGCCAAGACTCAGGGTATTATACTGGAAACACCATATATTTT. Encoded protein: CASSQDSGYYTGNTIYF.

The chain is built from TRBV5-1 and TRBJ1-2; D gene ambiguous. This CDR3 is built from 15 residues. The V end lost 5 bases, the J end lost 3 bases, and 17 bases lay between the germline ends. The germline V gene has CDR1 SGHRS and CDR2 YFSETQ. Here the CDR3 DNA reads TGCGCCAGCAGACCCAGTGTGGAGGCCTACTATGGCTACACCTTC. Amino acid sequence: CASRPSVEAYYGYTF.

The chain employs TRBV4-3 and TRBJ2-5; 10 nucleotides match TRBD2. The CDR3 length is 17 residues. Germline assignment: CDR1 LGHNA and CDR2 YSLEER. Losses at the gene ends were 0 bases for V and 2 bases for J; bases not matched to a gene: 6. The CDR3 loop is CASSQEASGGTQETQYF. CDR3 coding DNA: TGCGCCAGCAGCCAAGAAGCTAGCGGGGGCACTCAAGAGACCCAGTACTTC.

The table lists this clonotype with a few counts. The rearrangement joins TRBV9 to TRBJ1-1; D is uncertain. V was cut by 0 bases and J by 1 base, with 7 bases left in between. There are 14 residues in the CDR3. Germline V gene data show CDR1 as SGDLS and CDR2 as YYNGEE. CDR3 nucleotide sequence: TGTGCCAGCAGCGTAGCGGTCTGGAACACTGAAGCTTTCTTT. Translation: CASSVAVWNTEAFF.

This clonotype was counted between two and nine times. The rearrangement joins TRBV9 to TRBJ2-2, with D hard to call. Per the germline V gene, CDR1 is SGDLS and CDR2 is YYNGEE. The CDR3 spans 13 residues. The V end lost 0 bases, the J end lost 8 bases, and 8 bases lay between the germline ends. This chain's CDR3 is CASSVVSAGELFF. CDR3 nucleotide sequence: TGTGCCAGCAGCGTAGTCTCGGCTGGGGAGCTGTTTTTT. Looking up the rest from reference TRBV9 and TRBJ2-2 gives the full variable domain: DSGVTQTPKHLITATGQRVTLRCSPRSGDLSVYWYQQSLDQGLQFLIQYYNGEERAKGNILERFSAQQFPDLHSELNLSSLELGDSALYFCASSVVSAGELFFGEGSRLTVL.

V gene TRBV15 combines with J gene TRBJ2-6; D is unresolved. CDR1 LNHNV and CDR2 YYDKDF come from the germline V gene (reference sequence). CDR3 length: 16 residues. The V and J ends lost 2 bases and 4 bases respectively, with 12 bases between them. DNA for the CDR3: TGTGCCACCAGCAGATTGGTAGGCGACGGGGCCAACGTCCTGACTTTC. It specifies CATSRLVGDGANVLTF.

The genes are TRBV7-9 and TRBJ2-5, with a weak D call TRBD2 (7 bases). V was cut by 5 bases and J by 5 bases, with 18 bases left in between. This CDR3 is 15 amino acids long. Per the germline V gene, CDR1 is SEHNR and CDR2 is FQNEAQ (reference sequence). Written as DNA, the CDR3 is TGTGCCAGCAGCCGTCGGAGGGGGGGTGAGGAGACCCAGTACTTC. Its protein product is CASSRRRGGEETQYF.

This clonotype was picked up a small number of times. The CDR3 region has the DNA TGTGCCAGCAGCAAGACAGAAACGGTCCACAATGAGCAGTTCTTC. Amino acids: CASSKTETVHNEQFF. V usage is TRBV7-9 and J usage is TRBJ2-1; a weak D match, TRBD1 (5 bases). There are 15 residues in the CDR3. Per the germline V gene, CDR1 is SEHNR and CDR2 is FQNEAQ (reference sequence). The V gene lost 5 bases and the J gene lost 5 bases, with 16 bases spanning the gap.

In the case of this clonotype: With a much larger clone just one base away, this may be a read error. As DNA, the CDR3 is TGTGCCAGCAGTTTTAACAGGGGGGAGGCCCAGTACTTC. Its translation is CASSFNRGEAQYF. V usage is TRBV12-3 or TRBV12-4 and J usage is TRBJ2-5; TRBD1 aligns across 8 bases. V trimming: 3 bases; J trimming: 9 bases; junction bases outside the gene matches: 6. The CDR3 loop spans 13 amino acids.

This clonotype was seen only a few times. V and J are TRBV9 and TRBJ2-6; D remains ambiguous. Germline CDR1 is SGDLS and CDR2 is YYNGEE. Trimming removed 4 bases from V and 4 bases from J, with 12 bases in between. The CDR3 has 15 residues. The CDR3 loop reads CASSILSWGANVLTF. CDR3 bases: TGTGCCAGCAGCATTCTGTCGTGGGGGGCCAACGTCCTGACTTTC.